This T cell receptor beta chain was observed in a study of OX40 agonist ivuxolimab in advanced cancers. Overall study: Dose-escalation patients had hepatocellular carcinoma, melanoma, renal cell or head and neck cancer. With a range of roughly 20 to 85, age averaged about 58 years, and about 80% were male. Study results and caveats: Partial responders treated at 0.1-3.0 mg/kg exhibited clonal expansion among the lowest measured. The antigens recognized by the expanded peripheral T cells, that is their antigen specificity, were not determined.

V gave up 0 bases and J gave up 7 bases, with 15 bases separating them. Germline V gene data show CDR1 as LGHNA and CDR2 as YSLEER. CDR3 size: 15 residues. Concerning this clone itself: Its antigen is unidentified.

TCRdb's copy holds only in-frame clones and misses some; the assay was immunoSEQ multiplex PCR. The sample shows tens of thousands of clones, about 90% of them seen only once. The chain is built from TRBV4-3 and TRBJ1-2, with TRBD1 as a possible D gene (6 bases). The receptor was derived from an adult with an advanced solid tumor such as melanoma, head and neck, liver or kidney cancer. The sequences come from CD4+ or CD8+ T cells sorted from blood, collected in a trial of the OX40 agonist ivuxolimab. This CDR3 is CASSQDRRGAGGYTF. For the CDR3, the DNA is TGCGCCAGCAGCCAAGATCGACGGGGGGCTGGTGGCTACACCTTC.